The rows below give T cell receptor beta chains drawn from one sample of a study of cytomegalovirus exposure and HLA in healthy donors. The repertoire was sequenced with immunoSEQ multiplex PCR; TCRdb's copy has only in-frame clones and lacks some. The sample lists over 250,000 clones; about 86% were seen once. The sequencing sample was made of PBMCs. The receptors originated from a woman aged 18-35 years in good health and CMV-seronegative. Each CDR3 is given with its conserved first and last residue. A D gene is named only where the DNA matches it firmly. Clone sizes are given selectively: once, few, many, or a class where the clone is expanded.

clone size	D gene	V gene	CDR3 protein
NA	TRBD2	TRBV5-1	CASSFMGAGAYNEQFF
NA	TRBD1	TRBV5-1	CASSQIFPGTGFDSYNEQFF
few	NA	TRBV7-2	CASSRPRDNSPLHF
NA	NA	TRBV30	CALHPRLSGNTIYF
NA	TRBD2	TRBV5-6	CASSTDTSGIGYEQFF
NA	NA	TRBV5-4	CASSLASGSDTQYF
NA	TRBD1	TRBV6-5	CASSLTGARPNTEAFF
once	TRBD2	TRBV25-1	CASSEREVWIKGQYF
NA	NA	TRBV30	CAWSMYSNQPQHF
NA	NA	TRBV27	CASSLQGWETQYF
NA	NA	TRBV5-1	CASSTALLGVDGTDTQYF
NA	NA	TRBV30	CAWSLSGGGRYEQYF
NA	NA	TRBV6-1	CASSEYRGSQSNQPQHF
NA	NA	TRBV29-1	CSVGSTNSYEQYF
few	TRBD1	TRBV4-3	CASSHTAGQGEYGYTF
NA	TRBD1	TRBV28	CASFGQGASYEQYF
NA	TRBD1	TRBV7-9	CASSTRQGRDYGYTF
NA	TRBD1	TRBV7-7	CASSLDPGQGDMSNQPQHF
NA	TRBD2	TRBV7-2	CASSYSGGSTDTQYF
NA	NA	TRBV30	CAWSVSDYGYTF
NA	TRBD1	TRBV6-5	CASNLRDRGGGYTF
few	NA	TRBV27	CASSLSSGSPGTF
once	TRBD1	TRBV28	CASSQPGTGVNYGYTF
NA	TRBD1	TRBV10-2	CASRALNPTGGRTEAFF
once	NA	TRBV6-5	CASSYFSGKSYGYTF
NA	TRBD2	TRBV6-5	CASSYSMGGRETQYF
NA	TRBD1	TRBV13	CASSLWTGDSNQPQHF
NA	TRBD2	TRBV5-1	CASSSGGLAGAGTQYF